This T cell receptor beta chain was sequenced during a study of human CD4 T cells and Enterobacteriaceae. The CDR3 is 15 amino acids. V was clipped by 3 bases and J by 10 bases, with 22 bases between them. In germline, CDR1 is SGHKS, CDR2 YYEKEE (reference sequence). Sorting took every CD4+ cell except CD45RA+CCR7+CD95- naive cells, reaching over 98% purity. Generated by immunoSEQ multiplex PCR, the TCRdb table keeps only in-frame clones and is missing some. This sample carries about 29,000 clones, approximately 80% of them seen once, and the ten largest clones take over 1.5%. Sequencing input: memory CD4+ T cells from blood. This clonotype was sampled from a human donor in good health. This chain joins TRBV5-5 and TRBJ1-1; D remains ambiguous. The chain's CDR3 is CASSSASFAPRGAFF. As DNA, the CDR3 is TGTGCCAGCAGCTCAGCATCTTTTGCCCCCCGCGGAGCTTTCTTT.